This TCR beta chain originates from a study of T cell responses to AZD1222 COVID-19 vaccine. Overall study results and limits: In a largely white British group with more females than males, clonal diversity was possibly underestimated. Spike-wide coverage was observed for vaccine-associated CD4 TCRs, with dominant responses at 160-218 and 743-854. All repertoire sampling was performed exclusively after the peak T cell response.

With respect to this clone: Antigen: not known.

Method: immunoSEQ multiplex PCR; TCRdb's copy keeps in-frame clones and lacks some. Among 140,000 to 150,000 clones listed, roughly 92% were seen once. V trimming: 6 bases; J trimming: 3 bases; junction bases outside the gene matches: 9. CDR3 length equals 16 residues. The germline CDR1 and CDR2 sequences are LNHDA and SQIVND (reference sequence). Whether given at about 4 or about 12 weeks, second doses were pooled. The rearrangement joins TRBV19 to TRBJ1-5; TRBD1 aligns across 9 bases. Specimen: peripheral blood, collected 28 days after the second AZD1222 dose. The TCR sequence derives from an adult who received the AZD1222 COVID-19 vaccine. The CDR3 loop is CASRIKGQGINQPQHF. In nucleotides, the CDR3 is TGTGCCAGTAGAATAAAGGGACAGGGCATCAATCAGCCCCAGCATTTT.